The rows below give T cell receptor beta chains drawn from one sample of a study of control samples from healthy donors and cancer patients. TCRdb's copy holds only in-frame clones and misses some; the assay was immunoSEQ multiplex PCR. The data contain about 170,000 clones, 80% to 90% of them singletons. Material: blood. The receptor set was obtained from a woman aged 25 to 39 in good health. The CDR3 runs from the conserved cysteine through the conserved F or W.

>TRBV7-9
CASSFRTDTQYF
>TRBV4-1
CASSQGLDRGVYGYTF
>TRBV5-4
CASSLQRGGLAGHQETQYF
>TRBV19
CASSTVNTEAFF
>TRBV28
CASSRIAGIVYEQYF
>TRBV25-1
CASRFGQGRYGYTF
>TRBV10-3
CAISGVGGKVADTQYF
>TRBV18
CASSPPNQPQHF
>TRBV19
CASSRLGQGAETQYF
>TRBV6-5
CASSYSKGGGTEAFF
>TRBV6-5
CASSYSDGSLYEQYF
>TRBV6-5
CASRMDRGGAAGYTF
>TRBV15
CATSREVSGPGYTGELFF
>TRBV6-4
CASSDSHGRTEAFF
>TRBV10-3
CAIATRDTEETQYF
>TRBV28
CASSLPKISRDLVYEQYF
>TRBV27
CASSLTKRMNTEAFF
>TRBV14
CASSRTGFSYNEQFF
>TRBV4-1
CASSFGWGEQGQETQYF
>TRBV20-1
CSASSSGRAYGYTF
>TRBV19
CASSLGQAGYTF
>TRBV19
CASSDPVYGYTF
>TRBV6-5
CASRDGDTEAFF
>TRBV7-9
CASSLATVVQGYTF
>TRBV27
CASSLANTGELFF
>TRBV24-1
CATSAGSETQYF
>TRBV5-1
CASSLNTGELFF
>TRBV2
CASSALIPEAFF
>TRBV28
CASRVGRYYGYTF
>TRBV7-6
CASSPGTGSYEQYF
>TRBV28
CASSKKGAGTFF
>TRBV5-6
CASSPYNGGGYTF
>TRBV28
CASAPVGDLINYGYTF
>TRBV5-4
CASSLPGTHSYEQYF
>TRBV6-4
CASIRDNEQFF
>TRBV10-1
CASEGRGYEQFF
>TRBV10-3
CAISARDRGAGELFF
>TRBV25-1
CASSLRNTIYF
>TRBV27
CASSPGLDYGYTF
>TRBV9
CASSPGSSGYTF
>TRBV29-1
CSVPDGVQETQYF
>TRBV5-6
CASVGVVDNEQFF
>TRBV28
CASSSSLSGARDGNEQFF
>TRBV14
CASSQTSSSPLHF
>TRBV5-1
CASSPTTGGTGELFF
>TRBV9
CASSLRRVGANVLTF
>TRBV6-5
CASSYWGQEGYGYTF
>TRBV18
CASSPVWENTEAFF
>TRBV9
CASSVDGGARWNTEAFF
>TRBV10-3
CAINLAESYEQYF
>TRBV6-6
CASRPENQPQHF
>TRBV13
CASSGESGSSYEQYF